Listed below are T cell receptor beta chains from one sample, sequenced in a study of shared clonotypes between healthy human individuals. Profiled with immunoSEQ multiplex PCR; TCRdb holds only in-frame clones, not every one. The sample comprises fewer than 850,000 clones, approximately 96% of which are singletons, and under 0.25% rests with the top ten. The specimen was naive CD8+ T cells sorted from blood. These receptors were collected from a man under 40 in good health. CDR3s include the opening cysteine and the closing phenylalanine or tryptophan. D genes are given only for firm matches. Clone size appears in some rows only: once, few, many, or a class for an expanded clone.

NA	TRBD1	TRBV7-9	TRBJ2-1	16	TGTGCCAGCAGCTTGCCCGACAGGGGCTCGGGCAATGAGCAGTTCTTC	CASSLPDRGSGNEQFF
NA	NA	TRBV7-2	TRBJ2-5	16	TGTGCCAGCAGCCACCCAACGAGCGGAGGCAAAGAGACCCAGTACTTC	CASSHPTSGGKETQYF
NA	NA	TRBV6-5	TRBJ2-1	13	TGTGCCAGCTCATACAGGGCAGTGAATGAGCAGTTCTTC	CASSYRAVNEQFF
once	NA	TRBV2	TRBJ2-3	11	TGTGCCAGCAGTATAGTCGATACGCAGTATTTT	CASSIVDTQYF
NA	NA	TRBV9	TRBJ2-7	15	TGTGCCAGCAGCGTCACCAGCGGGTTCTCCTACGAGCAGTACTTC	CASSVTSGFSYEQYF
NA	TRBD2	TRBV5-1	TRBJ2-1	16	TGCGCCAGCAGCTCGGTGACTAGCGGGGGGTACAATGAGCAGTTCTTC	CASSSVTSGGYNEQFF
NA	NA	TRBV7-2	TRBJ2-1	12	TGTGCCAGTCGCTGGATATCGAATGAGCAGTTCTTC	CASRWISNEQFF
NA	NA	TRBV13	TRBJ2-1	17	TGTGCCAGCAGCTTACAGGCGGCCACTATTACCTACAATGAGCAGTTCTTC	CASSLQAATITYNEQFF
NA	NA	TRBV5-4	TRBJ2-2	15	TGTGCCAGCAGCTCCGGACCCACCTCTACCGGGGAGCTGTTTTTT	CASSSGPTSTGELFF
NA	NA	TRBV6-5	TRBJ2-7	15	TGTGCCAGCAGTGCCGGGAGACAGGGATACTACGAGCAGTACTTC	CASSAGRQGYYEQYF
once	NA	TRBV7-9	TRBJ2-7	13	TGTGCCAGCAGCTTAATAATAGATTACGAGCAGTACTTC	CASSLIIDYEQYF
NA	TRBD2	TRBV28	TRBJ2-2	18	TGTGCCAGCAGTCCACTAGCGGGAGCTGTGGAGAACACCGGGGAGCTGTTTTTT	CASSPLAGAVENTGELFF
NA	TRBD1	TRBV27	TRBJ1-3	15	TGTGCCAGCACTAAGCTGACAGGGACTGGAAACACCATATATTTT	CASTKLTGTGNTIYF
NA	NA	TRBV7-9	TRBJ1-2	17	TGTGCCAGCAGGGGCGAAGGACGGGGCGGATGGGATGAGGGCTACACCTTC	CASRGEGRGGWDEGYTF
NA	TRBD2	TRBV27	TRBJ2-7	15	TGTGCCAGCAGTTTAGTAGGGGGACTAGAGGGCGAGCAGTACTTC	CASSLVGGLEGEQYF
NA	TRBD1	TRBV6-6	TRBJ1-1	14	TGTGCCAGCACCCTACAGGGGGTTGACACTGAAGCTTTCTTT	CASTLQGVDTEAFF
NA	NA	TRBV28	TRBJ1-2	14	TGTGCCAGCAGTTTATCAGGGAACCTAGATGGCTACACCTTC	CASSLSGNLDGYTF
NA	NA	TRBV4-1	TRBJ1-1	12	TGCGCCAGCAGCCACCCTTGGCAGGAAGCTTTCTTT	CASSHPWQEAFF
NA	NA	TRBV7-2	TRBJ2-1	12	TGTGCCAGCAGCTTTCCTAGGAATGAGCAGTTCTTC	CASSFPRNEQFF
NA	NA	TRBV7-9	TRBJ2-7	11	TGTGCCAGCAGCGCGCGGAGGGAGCAGTACTTC	CASSARREQYF
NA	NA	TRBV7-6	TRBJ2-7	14	TGTGCCAGCAGCCCACTAGGGGGGACCTACGAGCAGTACTTC	CASSPLGGTYEQYF
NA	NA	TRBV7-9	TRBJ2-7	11	TGTGCCAGCAGCTTCACGAACGAGCAGTACTTC	CASSFTNEQYF
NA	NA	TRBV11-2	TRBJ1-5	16	TGTGCCAGCAGCTTAGATCTGGAGATCCTGGATCAGCCCCAGCATTTT	CASSLDLEILDQPQHF
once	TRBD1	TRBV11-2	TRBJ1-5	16	TGTGCCAGCAGCTTAGATGAAGGACAGGGCAATCAGCCCCAGCATTTT	CASSLDEGQGNQPQHF
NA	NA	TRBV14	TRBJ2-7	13	TGTGCCAGCAGCCACAGCAGCTCCTACGAGCAGTACTTC	CASSHSSSYEQYF
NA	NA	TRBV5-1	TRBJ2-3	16	TGCGCCAGCAGTTCGCTTGGAGGGCCTAATCCAGATACGCAGTATTTT	CASSSLGGPNPDTQYF
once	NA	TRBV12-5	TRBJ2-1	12	TGTGCTAGTGGTTTTGACTACAATGAGCAGTTCTTC	CASGFDYNEQFF
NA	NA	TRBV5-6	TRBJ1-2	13	TGTGCCAGCAGCTTGGGCAGCAACTATGGCTACACCTTC	CASSLGSNYGYTF
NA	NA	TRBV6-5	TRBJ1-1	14	TGTGCCAGCAGTCCCGGACTGATGAACACTGAAGCTTTCTTT	CASSPGLMNTEAFF
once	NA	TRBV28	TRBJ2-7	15	TGTGCCAGCAGTTTAGTAAGGGGGAGCTCCTACGAGCAGTACTTC	CASSLVRGSSYEQYF
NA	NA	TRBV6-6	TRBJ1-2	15	TGTGCCAGCAGTATATTAGGGACAACTAACTATGGCTACACCTTC	CASSILGTTNYGYTF
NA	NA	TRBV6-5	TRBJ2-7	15	TGTGCCAGCAGTTCGGCAGACATGCCCCCCTACGAGCAGTACTTC	CASSSADMPPYEQYF
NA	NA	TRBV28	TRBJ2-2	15	TGTGCCAGCAGTACCTCCCCAGGGGAGGCCGGGGAGCTGTTTTTT	CASSTSPGEAGELFF
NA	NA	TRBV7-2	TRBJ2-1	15	TGTGCCAGCGGACAGTCACCTAGCAGTTACAATGAGCAGTTCTTC	CASGQSPSSYNEQFF
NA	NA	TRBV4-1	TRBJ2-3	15	TGCGCCAGCAGCCACCCGGACAGTAGCACAGATACGCAGTATTTT	CASSHPDSSTDTQYF
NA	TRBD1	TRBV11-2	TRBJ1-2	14	TGTGCCAGCACCGGGACAGGTTCGCCTTATGGCTACACCTTC	CASTGTGSPYGYTF
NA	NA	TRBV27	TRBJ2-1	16	TGTGCCAGCAGTTTAGAAGTCTGGGGGACCGGGAATGAGCAGTTCTTC	CASSLEVWGTGNEQFF
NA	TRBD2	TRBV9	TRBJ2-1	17	TGTGCCAGCAGCGCTTACGAGGGGCTAGCGGGAGACAATGAGCAGTTCTTC	CASSAYEGLAGDNEQFF
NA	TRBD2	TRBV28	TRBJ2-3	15	TGTGCCACCATCCCGACTAGCGGGTCGACAGATACGCAGTATTTT	CATIPTSGSTDTQYF
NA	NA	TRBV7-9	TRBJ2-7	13	TGTGCCAGCAGCGCCCCGTTCCCCGACGAGCAGTACTTC	CASSAPFPDEQYF
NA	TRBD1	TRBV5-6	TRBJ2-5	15	TGTGCCAGCAGCTTCGGGACAGGGGGCGCAGAGACCCAGTACTTC	CASSFGTGGAETQYF
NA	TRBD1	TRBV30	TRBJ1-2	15	TGTGCCTGGAGTCCCCAACCGGGACAGGTTTATGGCTACACCTTC	CAWSPQPGQVYGYTF
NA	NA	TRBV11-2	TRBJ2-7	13	TGTGCCAGCAGCCCTACCACTAGGTACGAGCAGTACTTC	CASSPTTRYEQYF
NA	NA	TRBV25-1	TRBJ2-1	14	TGTGCCAGCAGTGGACTAGTGGGGATCAATGAGCAGTTCTTC	CASSGLVGINEQFF
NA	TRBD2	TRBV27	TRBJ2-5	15	TGTGCCAGCAGTCCCGGGGCTAGCGGTAGTGGGGCCCAGTACTTC	CASSPGASGSGAQYF